The present T cell receptor (beta chain) was sequenced within a study of cytomegalovirus exposure and HLA in healthy donors. Background on the study: Among the approximately 430 donors who were genotyped, about 84% fell in the genetic ancestry cluster that is associated with self-reported Caucasian donors.

Use of 60 Vbeta and 13 Jbeta primers characterized the PCR. The repertoire was sequenced with immunoSEQ multiplex PCR; TCRdb's copy has only in-frame clones and lacks some. The data contain around 91,000 clones, around 64% of them seen just once; the ten biggest clones take up 2.3%. Donors in the study were healthy people who gave bone marrow. Germline values: CDR1 MNHEY, CDR2 SMNVEV (reference sequence). This CDR3 has 16 amino acids. V was shortened by 2 bases and J by 2 bases, with 15 bases between the two germline ends. This rearrangement joins TRBV27 to TRBJ1-1; D is ambiguous. This TCR was recovered from a human donor in good health. Sequenced input: PBMCs. The CDR3 loop is CASSLVPGRSNTEAFF. The CDR3, as DNA: TGTGCCAGCAGTTTAGTTCCGGGGAGATCAAACACTGAAGCTTTCTTT.